Presented here are 17 T cell receptor beta chains from one specimen sequenced in a study of CD8+ T cells in alopecia areata. Treatment in this sample: oral pan-JAK inhibitor, 5-10 mg twice daily. RNA was extracted and reverse transcribed into cDNA as the sequencing template. Generated by immunoSEQ multiplex PCR, the TCRdb table keeps only in-frame clones and is missing some. The top ten hold around 3% of the sample, which has roughly 200,000 clones, around 43% seen once. Sequencing was performed on CD4+ T cells sorted from blood, taken at approximately week 37, from a patient treated with tofacitinib. These receptor sequences come from a human donor with alopecia areata.

The V and J genes are TRBV9 and TRBJ2-1; 12 positions match TRBD2. The CDR3 loop spans 15 amino acids. Germline lookup yields CDR1 SGDLS and CDR2 YYNGEE. The ends lost 4 bases at V and 15 bases at J; junction bases unmatched: 14. CDR3 sequence: CASSPTSGSGQGTFF. Written as DNA, the CDR3 is TGTGCCAGCAGCCCGACTAGCGGGAGTGGACAAGGGACGTTCTTC. Looking up the rest from reference TRBV9 and TRBJ2-1 gives the full variable domain: DSGVTQTPKHLITATGQRVTLRCSPRSGDLSVYWYQQSLDQGLQFLIQYYNGEERAKGNILERFSAQQFPDLHSELNLSSLELGDSALYFCASSPTSGSGQGTFFGPGTRLTVL.

Ten or more counts support this clone. V gene TRBV9 combines with J gene TRBJ2-1; 7 bases line up with TRBD2. The CDR3 loop spans 15 amino acids. V was pared by 2 bases and J by 4 bases, with 6 bases of the junction left unmatched. Germline CDR1 and CDR2: SGDLS and YYNGEE. This CDR3 is CASSVRGSGYNEQFF. CDR3 bases: TGTGCCAGCAGCGTCCGCGGGAGTGGGTACAATGAGCAGTTCTTC. The full variable domain, in which reference TRBV9 and TRBJ2-1 provide the parts outside the CDR3, is DSGVTQTPKHLITATGQRVTLRCSPRSGDLSVYWYQQSLDQGLQFLIQYYNGEERAKGNILERFSAQQFPDLHSELNLSSLELGDSALYFCASSVRGSGYNEQFFGPGTRLTVL.

This chain joins TRBV7-6 and TRBJ1-4; D is undetermined. The V gene lost 3 bases and the J gene lost 5 bases, with 10 bases spanning the gap. Per the germline V gene, CDR1 is SGHVS and CDR2 is FNYEAQ. There are 14 residues in the CDR3. The CDR3 DNA sequence: TGTGCCAGCAGCTTTTCGGGGAAAAATGAAAAACTGTTTTTT. It encodes CASSFSGKNEKLFF.

A few counts support this clone. The chain employs TRBV10-3 and TRBJ1-2, with TRBD1 matching 7 bases. With V trimmed by 4 bases and J by 4 bases, 3 bases remained unmatched. CDR1 ENHRY and CDR2 SYGVKD come from the germline V gene. The CDR3 has 13 amino acids. This CDR3 reads CAISAGTVYGYTF. The CDR3 DNA sequence: TGTGCCATCAGTGCTGGGACAGTCTATGGCTACACCTTC.

The rearrangement joins TRBV14 to TRBJ2-5; D could derive from TRBD1 or TRBD2 (5 bases each). This CDR3 contains 14 residues. Germline V gene data show CDR1 as SGHDN and CDR2 as FVKESK. V was cut by 4 bases and J by 9 bases, with 18 bases left in between. This CDR3 is CASSRWDGQIAQYF. For the CDR3, the DNA is TGTGCCAGCAGCCGATGGGACGGGCAGATAGCCCAGTACTTC. The full variable domain, rest sourced from reference TRBV14 and TRBJ2-5, is EAGVTQFPSHSVIEKGQTVTLRCDPISGHDNLYWYRRVMGKEIKFLLHFVKESKQDESGMPNNRFLAERTGGTYSTLKVQPAELEDSGVYFCASSRWDGQIAQYFGPGTRLLVL.

The chain employs TRBV13 and TRBJ2-1; D might be TRBD1 or TRBD2, each matching 5 bases. The ends were cut back, 6 bases at V and 15 bases at J, with 15 bases in the middle. Germline V gene data show CDR1 as PRHDT and CDR2 as FYEKMQ (reference sequence). This CDR3 contains 11 residues. CDR3 protein: CASSYGTRPFF. The CDR3 bases are TGTGCCAGCAGTTACGGGACCAGACCGTTCTTC.

This rearrangement joins TRBV7-2 to TRBJ2-1; possibly TRBD2 for D (6 bases). Germline V gene sequence: CDR1 SGHTA, CDR2 FQGNSA. The CDR3 is 16 amino acids. The ends were cut back, 2 bases at V and 0 bases at J, with 11 bases in the middle. The CDR3 protein is CASSLYSGASYNEQFF. The DNA of the CDR3 is TGTGCCAGCAGCTTATATAGCGGCGCCTCCTACAATGAGCAGTTCTTC.

The CDR3 loop is CASSHPLASGLETQYF. The CDR3 bases are TGCGCCAGCAGCCATCCCCTGGCTAGCGGATTAGAGACCCAGTACTTC. This sequence joins TRBV4-1 and TRBJ2-5; TRBD2 aligns across 7 bases. V shed 3 bases and J 4 bases; nucleotides not matched to a gene: 11. The CDR3 is made up of 16 amino acids. Germline lookup yields CDR1 MGHRA and CDR2 YSYEKL.

V and J are TRBV30 and TRBJ2-2; D is unclear. CDR1 is GTSNPN and CDR2 is SVGIG in the germline V gene (reference sequence). This CDR3 has 14 amino acids. Trimming pared 5 bases from V and 3 bases from J, leaving 13 bases between. CDR3 sequence (DNA): TGTGCCTGGCAGACACGGCCGGACACCGGGGAGCTGTTTTTT. Translation gives CAWQTRPDTGELFF.

There are a few counts of this clone. V usage is TRBV18 and J usage is TRBJ2-1; D is unclear. Looked up from germline, CDR1 is KGHSH and CDR2 is LQKENI. CDR3 size: 14 residues. The germline V and J ends were trimmed by 4 bases and 10 bases, with 17 bases remaining between them. CDR3 DNA sequence: TGTGCCAGCTCACTCTCGTCCAGCAATCGGGAGCAGTTCTTC. The encoded protein is CASSLSSSNREQFF.

The chain combines TRBV29-1 with TRBJ2-5; TRBD1 is a possible D gene (5 bases). The germline CDR1 and CDR2 sequences are SQVTM and ANQGSEA. CDR3 length equals 13 residues. The V end was cut by 3 bases, the J end by 4 bases, with 12 bases between. The CDR3 loop is CSVDRVSRETQYF. The CDR3 nucleotides read TGCAGCGTTGACAGGGTTTCGAGAGAGACCCAGTACTTC.

The rearrangement uses TRBV4-2 and TRBJ2-7, with 7 bases that match TRBD2. This CDR3 is built from 15 residues. Germline V lookup: CDR1 LGHNA, CDR2 YNFKEQ. Losses at the gene ends were 2 bases for V and 4 bases for J; bases not matched to a gene: 8. The CDR3 loop reads CASSQMGGTTYEQYF. Written as DNA, the CDR3 is TGTGCCAGCAGCCAAATGGGCGGGACTACTTACGAGCAGTACTTC.

The chain has TRBV9 and TRBJ2-1; 13 bases are a match to TRBD2. The CDR3 length is 17 residues. V was clipped by 4 bases and J by 5 bases; unmatched bases: 9. From germline, CDR1 is SGDLS and CDR2 YYNGEE. For the CDR3, the DNA is TGTGCCAGCAGCTTCGGACTAGCGGGAGTAGGGCACAATGAGCAGTTCTTC. This translates into CASSFGLAGVGHNEQFF.

The rearrangement uses TRBV28 and TRBJ2-6; tentatively, D is TRBD1 (6 bases). Germline assignment: CDR1 MDHEN and CDR2 SYDVKM. Trimming cost V 5 bases and J 2 bases, with 16 bases left between them. The CDR3 is 17 residues long. The CDR3 loop is CASSQNHGTPGANVLTF. CDR3 bases: TGTGCCAGCAGTCAAAACCACGGGACACCTGGGGCCAACGTCCTGACTTTC.

The rearrangement links TRBV23-1 to TRBJ2-7, with TRBD1 matching 7 bases. TRBV23-1 is identified as an open reading frame with a role that is uncertain. The length of the CDR3 is 15 residues. Losses at the gene ends were 4 bases for V and 3 bases for J; bases not matched to a gene: 9. Here the CDR3 DNA reads TGCGCCAGCAGTCCCGCCGGGACAGCGAGCTACGAGCAGTACTTC. This sequence encodes CASSPAGTASYEQYF.

V gene TRBV20-1 combines with J gene TRBJ2-1; 7 nucleotides agree with TRBD2. This CDR3 is 11 amino acids long. The V gene's germline CDR1 is DFQATT and CDR2 SNEGSKA (reference sequence). The CDR3, as DNA: TGCAGCGGACTAGCCTACAATGAGCAGTTCTTC. It encodes CSGLAYNEQFF.

The rearrangement joins TRBV29-1 to TRBJ2-5; D call uncertain. This CDR3 has 12 amino acids. V lost 5 bases and J 4 bases, leaving 11 bases between the germline ends. In germline, CDR1 is SQVTM, CDR2 ANQGSEA. The CDR3 loop reads CSVTRAGETQYF. The CDR3 bases are TGCAGCGTTACCCGGGCCGGAGAGACCCAGTACTTC.